These T cell receptor beta chains were read from a single sample in a study of T cell changes during pregnancy in multiple sclerosis. Assay: immunoSEQ multiplex PCR; the TCRdb copy retains only in-frame clones and omits some. The repertoire has 50,000 or so clones, approximately 92% of them found once; the top ten carry 0.25%. Sequences were derived from CD4+ T cells from peripheral blood mononuclear cells, sampled in the third trimester of pregnancy. Receptors originate from a female donor with multiple sclerosis, enrolled in a pregnancy study. Each CDR3 is given with its conserved first and last residue. Each record gives: CDR3 protein, CDR3 DNA, D gene, J gene, clone size, V gene. The D gene is left open where the match is weak. Not all rows give a size; the values are once, few, many and, for expanded clones, a class.

CDR3aa: CASSLEFRGNTDTQYF; CDR3nt: TGTGCCAGCAGCTTAGAGTTCAGGGGGAACACAGATACGCAGTATTTT; d_gene: TRBD1; j_gene: TRBJ2-3; abundance: once; v_gene: TRBV7-8
CDR3aa: CASSPGTGREAFF; CDR3nt: TGTGCCAGCAGCCCGGGGACAGGGAGGGAAGCTTTCTTT; d_gene: TRBD1; j_gene: TRBJ1-1; abundance: NA; v_gene: TRBV9
CDR3aa: CASSVEGPGGEKLFF; CDR3nt: TGTGCCAGCAGCGTAGAGGGCCCCGGGGGTGAAAAACTGTTTTTT; d_gene: NA; j_gene: TRBJ1-4; abundance: NA; v_gene: TRBV7-9
CDR3aa: CASTPGHFYGYTF; CDR3nt: TGTGCCAGCACCCCAGGACATTTCTATGGCTACACCTTC; d_gene: NA; j_gene: TRBJ1-2; abundance: NA; v_gene: TRBV28
CDR3aa: CASRKGGRVDTGELFF; CDR3nt: TGTGCCAGCAGGAAAGGAGGGAGGGTGGACACCGGGGAGCTGTTTTTT; d_gene: TRBD2; j_gene: TRBJ2-2; abundance: NA; v_gene: TRBV7-3
CDR3aa: CAWDLAFSYNEQFF; CDR3nt: TGTGCCTGGGATCTAGCGTTCTCCTACAATGAGCAGTTCTTC; d_gene: NA; j_gene: TRBJ2-1; abundance: NA; v_gene: TRBV30
CDR3aa: CASSSPQGWGVNEQFF; CDR3nt: TGTGCCAGCAGTTCACCCCAGGGGTGGGGAGTCAATGAGCAGTTCTTC; d_gene: NA; j_gene: TRBJ2-1; abundance: NA; v_gene: TRBV5-4
CDR3aa: CATSRDEALLGDTQYF; CDR3nt: TGTGCCACCAGCAGAGATGAGGCACTCCTGGGAGATACGCAGTATTTT; d_gene: NA; j_gene: TRBJ2-3; abundance: NA; v_gene: TRBV15
CDR3aa: CASSIDRGPYEQYF; CDR3nt: TGTGCCAGTAGTATCGACAGGGGACCCTACGAGCAGTACTTC; d_gene: TRBD1; j_gene: TRBJ2-7; abundance: NA; v_gene: TRBV19
CDR3aa: CASSTNHGSGNTIYF; CDR3nt: TGTGCCAGCAGTACTAATCATGGCTCTGGAAACACCATATATTTT; d_gene: NA; j_gene: TRBJ1-3; abundance: NA; v_gene: TRBV9
CDR3aa: CAISEILYQPQHF; CDR3nt: TGTGCCATCAGTGAGATTCTATATCAGCCCCAGCATTTT; d_gene: NA; j_gene: TRBJ1-5; abundance: NA; v_gene: TRBV10-3